The rows below give T cell receptor beta chains drawn from one sample of a study of blood T cell repertoires in COVID-19. Some clones are missing from TCRdb's copy, which holds only in-frame ones; the method was immunoSEQ multiplex PCR. The profile covers about 210,000 clones, with around 80% appearing a single time and 8% to 10% taken by the ten largest. Sample: peripheral blood. The receptor set was obtained from a woman aged 45-65 years with acute or convalescent COVID-19. Both conserved end residues are part of each CDR3. D genes are given only for firm matches. Rows may omit the clone size; those that give it use once, few, many or a size class.

TRBV19	TRBJ1-5	-	few	CATDSRKGNQPQHF	TGTGCCACGGACTCTAGGAAGGGCAATCAGCCCCAGCATTTT
TRBV18	TRBJ2-7	TRBD2	-	CASSREGTSVNEQYF	TGTGCCAGCTCGCGGGAAGGGACTAGCGTAAACGAGCAGTACTTC
TRBV7-2	TRBJ2-7	-	few	CASSPSSVTGEQYF	TGTGCCAGCAGCCCTTCTTCGGTCACGGGGGAGCAGTACTTC
TRBV21-1	TRBJ1-1	-	once	CASSNPPQGMNTEAFF	TGTGCCAGCAGCAACCCCCCCCAGGGGATGAACACTGAAGCTTTCTTT
TRBV14	TRBJ1-5	TRBD1	-	CASSLTGYEPQHF	TGTGCCAGCAGCCTGACAGGGTACGAACCCCAGCATTTT
TRBV11-2	TRBJ2-5	-	-	CASSLRPYQETQYF	TGTGCCAGCAGCCTTCGTCCGTACCAAGAGACCCAGTACTTC
TRBV18	TRBJ1-4	TRBD1	-	CASSPRTGDEKLFF	TGTGCCAGCTCACCACGGACAGGGGACGAAAAACTGTTTTTT
TRBV5-1	TRBJ2-3	-	once	CASSWRSSSLDTQYF	TGCGCCAGCAGCTGGAGGTCTTCTTCTTTGGATACGCAGTATTTT
TRBV7-6	TRBJ2-1	-	-	CASSTSISYNEQFF	TGTGCCAGCAGCACTAGCATTTCCTACAATGAGCAGTTCTTC
TRBV5-1	TRBJ2-1	-	once	CASSFGGYYNEQFF	TGCGCCAGCAGCTTCGGAGGGTACTACAATGAGCAGTTCTTC
TRBV28	TRBJ2-2	TRBD1	-	CASSGGDRTFTGELFF	TGTGCCAGCAGCGGCGGGGACAGGACGTTTACCGGGGAGCTGTTTTTT
TRBV19	TRBJ1-2	TRBD1	-	CASSPGTGGYGYTF	TGTGCCAGTAGTCCCGGGACAGGGGGGTATGGCTACACCTTC
TRBV3-1/TRBV3-2	TRBJ2-3	TRBD2	-	CASSQVRLAASTDTQYF	TGTGCCAGCAGCCAAGTCAGGCTAGCGGCCAGCACAGATACGCAGTATTTT
TRBV19	TRBJ2-3	TRBD2	-	CASSPGTSGSIDTQYF	TGTGCCAGTAGCCCCGGGACTAGCGGGAGTATTGATACGCAGTATTTT
TRBV5-3	TRBJ1-1	-	few	CARSFGGKAFF	TGTGCCAGAAGCTTCGGAGGGAAAGCTTTCTTT
TRBV21-1	TRBJ1-5	-	-	CASSKDRGHQPQHF	TGTGCCAGCAGCAAAGACAGGGGCCATCAGCCCCAGCATTTT
TRBV3-1/TRBV3-2	TRBJ2-3	TRBD2	-	CASSQDPSGSTDTQYF	TGTGCCAGCAGCCAAGATCCTAGCGGGAGCACAGATACGCAGTATTTT
TRBV5-1	TRBJ2-5	TRBD2	-	CASSLAPLAGGGQETQYF	TGCGCCAGCAGCTTGGCCCCACTAGCGGGAGGAGGACAAGAGACCCAGTACTTC
TRBV7-2	TRBJ2-1	-	-	CASSSRGSSFEQFF	TGTGCCAGCAGCTCCCGGGGATCTTCGTTTGAGCAGTTCTTC
TRBV28	TRBJ2-3	TRBD2	-	CASSSPGTSGSSLSPDTQYF	TGTGCCAGCAGTTCGCCCGGGACTAGCGGGTCCTCCCTCTCCCCCGATACGCAGTATTTT
TRBV28	TRBJ1-2	-	-	CASSFRRQSYGYTF	TGTGCCAGCAGTTTCCGAAGACAGTCCTATGGCTACACCTTC
TRBV6-2/TRBV6-3	TRBJ2-1	TRBD2	-	CASSYSTSGGYSSYNEQFF	TGTGCCAGCAGTTACTCGACTAGCGGGGGTTATAGCTCCTACAATGAGCAGTTCTTC
TRBV11-2	TRBJ2-7	-	-	CASSPGFALSYEQYF	TGTGCCAGCAGCCCAGGGTTCGCCCTCTCCTACGAGCAGTACTTC
TRBV6-5	TRBJ2-2	TRBD2	-	CASSYGLATITGELFF	TGTGCCAGCAGTTACGGACTAGCCACCATAACCGGGGAGCTGTTTTTT
TRBV19	TRBJ1-4	-	-	CASIDRFNEKLFF	TGTGCCAGTATTGACAGGTTTAATGAAAAACTGTTTTTT
TRBV7-2	TRBJ1-1	TRBD1	-	CASSKGQGRAEAFF	TGTGCCAGCAGTAAAGGACAGGGTAGAGCTGAAGCTTTCTTT
TRBV2	TRBJ2-3	-	-	CAGKKRDTQLDTQYF	TGTGCCGGAAAAAAACGGGACACCCAATTGGATACGCAGTATTTT
TRBV3-1/TRBV3-2	TRBJ1-2	-	-	CASSQGGGLRGYGYTF	TGTGCCAGCAGCCAAGGAGGGGGATTACGAGGGTATGGCTACACCTTC
TRBV7-8	TRBJ2-3	-	-	CASSLITLAEGGQYF	TGTGCCAGCAGCTTAATCACGCTAGCGGAGGGGGGGCAGTATTTT
TRBV28	TRBJ2-5	-	-	CASSFRETQYF	TGTGCCAGCAGTTTTCGGGAGACCCAGTACTTC
TRBV27	TRBJ1-4	TRBD1	-	CASSLRARGNEKLFF	TGTGCCAGCAGTTTACGCGCCAGGGGGAATGAAAAACTGTTTTTT
TRBV19	TRBJ1-5	-	once	CASSMSQYSNQPQHF	TGTGCCAGTAGTATGTCACAGTATAGCAATCAGCCCCAGCATTTT
TRBV9	TRBJ2-5	-	-	CASSGNGVLETQYF	TGTGCCAGCAGCGGTAACGGGGTTCTAGAGACCCAGTACTTC
TRBV9	TRBJ2-7	-	-	CASSVTQGPSYEQYF	TGTGCCAGCAGCGTTACACAGGGTCCCTCCTACGAGCAGTACTTC
TRBV4-1	TRBJ2-3	-	-	CASSQSTTDSTDTQYF	TGCGCCAGCAGCCAATCTACTACCGACAGCACAGATACGCAGTATTTT
TRBV4-1	TRBJ1-1	TRBD1	-	CASSQVIQGDTEAFF	TGCGCCAGCAGCCAAGTCATTCAGGGGGACACTGAAGCTTTCTTT
TRBV11-2	TRBJ2-4	-	many	CASSRGGGLGNIQYF	TGTGCCAGCAGCCGAGGGGGGGGACTGGGAAACATTCAGTACTTC
TRBV2	TRBJ2-1	-	-	CASRREVAVNNEQFF	TGTGCCAGCAGGAGGGAGGTAGCCGTTAACAATGAGCAGTTCTTC
TRBV28	TRBJ1-6	-	-	CAPAPGCSPLHF	TGTGCCCCTGCCCCGGGTTGCTCACCCCTCCACTTT
TRBV27	TRBJ1-1	-	once	CASSSMTVTLNTEAFF	TGTGCCAGCAGTTCCATGACAGTCACGCTGAACACTGAAGCTTTCTTT
TRBV29-1	TRBJ2-1	TRBD2	-	CSVEGREKEEGEQFF	TGCAGCGTTGAAGGGCGGGAGAAGGAGGAAGGTGAGCAGTTCTTC
TRBV6-1	TRBJ1-2	TRBD1	once	CASSEPGQGSYGYTF	TGTGCCAGCAGTGAACCGGGACAGGGGTCCTATGGCTACACCTTC
TRBV2	TRBJ2-7	TRBD2	-	CASSLREGRSYEQYF	TGTGCCAGCAGTCTGCGGGAGGGCCGATCCTACGAGCAGTACTTC
TRBV5-5	TRBJ1-5	-	-	CASSSRDLNNQPQHF	TGTGCCAGCAGCTCACGGGACTTAAACAATCAGCCCCAGCATTTT
TRBV2	TRBJ1-1	-	-	CASISGPGDTEAFF	TGTGCCAGCATATCCGGACCGGGGGACACTGAAGCTTTCTTT